The 13 T cell receptor beta chains in this list originate from one sample, sequenced in a study of shared clonotypes between healthy human individuals. Only in-frame clones appear in the TCRdb table, and some are missing; sequencing was by immunoSEQ multiplex PCR. The sample has roughly 1,000,000 clones, 70% to 80% seen once. Sequencing used memory CD4+ T cells from PBMCs. Subset indicated: CD45RA-negative fraction. The receptors stem from a man aged 18 to 30 in good health. Some clones in this sample may be carry-over from other donors' samples.

This chain uses TRBV9 with TRBJ1-1; D perhaps matches TRBD1 (6 bases). Between the trimmed V and J ends, which lost 4 bases and 6 bases, there was a span of 19 bases. The CDR3 has 15 residues. Germline values: CDR1 SGDLS, CDR2 YYNGEE. The CDR3 region has the DNA TGTGCCAGCAGCCCCCGGGGGGGCAGCGGGTCTGAAGCTTTCTTT. Translation: CASSPRGGSGSEAFF.

This clone came up a few times. V gene TRBV4-3 combines with J gene TRBJ2-5; D remains ambiguous. This CDR3 is built from 13 residues. Germline assignment: CDR1 LGHNA and CDR2 YSLEER. Trimming took 2 bases from V and 5 from J, leaving 9 bases between them. CDR3 bases: TGCGCCAGCAGCCAAAATCTGGGCGAGACCCAGTACTTC. Protein sequence: CASSQNLGETQYF.

V usage is TRBV9 and J usage is TRBJ2-5; 11 bases are shared with TRBD2. This CDR3 has 17 amino acids. Losses at the gene ends were 0 bases for V and 4 bases for J; bases not matched to a gene: 8. Germline CDR1 is SGDLS and CDR2 is YYNGEE. CDR3 residues: CASSVGGSGRALETQYF. The CDR3 DNA follows: TGTGCCAGCAGCGTAGGTGGTAGCGGGAGGGCCCTAGAGACCCAGTACTTC.

The rearrangement joins TRBV4-2 to TRBJ1-1, with D possibly being TRBD1 (6 bases). Germline-derived CDR1 and CDR2 are LGHNA and YNFKEQ. The CDR3 runs to 15 residues. V lost 1 base, J lost 4 bases, and 13 bases lay in between. The CDR3 here is CASSQAQGSATEAFF. CDR3 sequence (DNA): TGTGCCAGCAGCCAAGCGCAGGGGTCGGCCACTGAAGCTTTCTTT.

With regard to this clone: In the same sample, other DNA sequences code for this CDR3. The chain has TRBV11-2 and TRBJ2-1; 11 bases agree with TRBD2. Per germline, CDR1 SGHAT and CDR2 FQNNGV. J gave up 4 bases and V 5 bases, and 7 bases lay outside the gene matches. The CDR3 consists of 16 residues. CDR3 residues: CASSPRLAGLYNEQFF. The CDR3 DNA reads TGTGCCAGCAGCCCTCGACTAGCGGGGTTATACAATGAGCAGTTCTTC.

The genes are TRBV6-5 and TRBJ2-3; 7 bases line up with TRBD2. Germline V gene data show CDR1 as MNHEY and CDR2 as SVGAGI. Trimming took 2 bases from V and 1 from J; bases not matched to a gene: 6. The length of the CDR3 is 16 residues. CDR3 amino acids: CASSYTTAGRTDTQYF. Here the CDR3 DNA reads TGTGCCAGCAGTTACACGACAGCGGGGCGCACAGATACGCAGTATTTT.

The chain links TRBV10-3 to TRBJ1-5; D gene uncertain. This CDR3 contains 15 residues. The germline CDR1 and CDR2 sequences are ENHRY and SYGVKD. The V and J ends lost 0 bases and 4 bases respectively, with 10 bases between them. The chain's CDR3 is CAISESGRSNQPQHF. The DNA for the CDR3 is TGTGCCATCAGTGAGTCGGGGAGGAGTAATCAGCCCCAGCATTTT.

V usage is TRBV29-1 and J usage is TRBJ2-3, with TRBD2 matching 9 bases. V lost 5 bases to trimming and J lost 4 bases; unmatched junction nucleotides: 7. Germline V gene lookup returns CDR1 SQVTM and CDR2 ANQGSEA. There are 14 residues in the CDR3. As DNA, the CDR3 is TGCAGCGTTTTAGGCGGGAGGGGGGCAGATACGCAGTATTTT. Protein: CSVLGGRGADTQYF.

The chain has TRBV7-9 and TRBJ2-2; maybe TRBD2 (6 bases). The germline V gene encodes CDR1 SEHNR and CDR2 FQNEAQ (reference sequence). The CDR3 is 16 amino acids. V lost 4 bases and J lost 2, with 14 bases in between. For the CDR3, the DNA is TGTGCCAGCAGCTCCCAGGGACTCTTCAACACCGGGGAGCTGTTTTTT. It yields the protein CASSSQGLFNTGELFF.

The chain couples TRBV6-6 to TRBJ2-7; TRBD2 matches 12 bases. The ends lost 6 bases at V and 6 bases at J; junction bases unmatched: 9. Germline V gene data show CDR1 as MNHNY and CDR2 as SVGAGI (reference sequence). The CDR3 is made up of 15 amino acids. The CDR3 spells CASSGRTSGIIEQYF. DNA of the CDR3: TGTGCCAGCAGCGGGAGGACTAGCGGGATAATCGAGCAGTACTTC.

The V call is TRBV5-1, the J call TRBJ2-5; tentative D call: TRBD1 (6 bases). V was shortened by 2 bases and J by 0 bases, with 8 bases between the two germline ends. The CDR3 runs to 14 residues. CDR1 and CDR2 from the germline V gene are SGHRS and YFSETQ. CDR3 bases: TGCGCCAGCAGCTTCAGGGGCAACCAAGAGACCCAGTACTTC. Amino acids: CASSFRGNQETQYF.

About this clone: This may be a read error, as it is one base from a much larger clone. The V call is TRBV29-1, the J call TRBJ2-3, with D maybe TRBD1 (5 bases). Per the germline V gene, CDR1 is SQVTM and CDR2 is ANQGSEA. CDR3 length: 10 residues. The chain's CDR3 is CSTDTGTQYF. Here the CDR3 DNA reads TGCAGCACTGACACAGGTACGCAGTATTTT.

The chain couples TRBV6-5 to TRBJ1-1; a possible D gene is TRBD1 (5 bases). V lost 4 bases and J 5 bases, leaving 14 bases between the germline ends. The V gene's germline CDR1 is MNHEY and CDR2 SVGAGI. The CDR3 is 14 residues long. The DNA for the CDR3 is TGTGCCAGCAGTTGGGCGGCTTGGGGGACTGAAGCTTTCTTT. Its protein is CASSWAAWGTEAFF.